What follows is one T cell receptor beta chain and its context. Produced via immunoSEQ multiplex PCR; TCRdb's table is partial and in-frame only. Altogether tens of thousands of clones are present, about nine tenths being singletons, with the ten largest covering around 2%. The CDR3 loop spans 15 amino acids. V gave up 0 bases and J gave up 6 bases, with 16 bases separating them. CDR1 is SGHRS, CDR2 YFSETQ, per germline. The entry originates in a study of OX40 agonist ivuxolimab in advanced cancers. This chain connects TRBV5-1 to TRBJ2-7; TRBD2 is a possible D gene (6 bases). Specimen: CD4+ or CD8+ T cells sorted from blood, collected in a trial of the OX40 agonist ivuxolimab. This TCR came from an adult with an advanced solid tumor such as melanoma, head and neck, liver or kidney cancer. The CDR3 protein is CASSLGIETGSEQYF. The CDR3 region has the DNA TGCGCCAGCAGCTTGGGTATTGAGACCGGGAGCGAGCAGTACTTC.